This T cell receptor beta chain derives from a study of blood T cell repertoires in COVID-19. This CDR3 region has 16 residues. CDR1 and CDR2 from the germline V gene are SGHAT and FQNNGV. Trimming removed 1 base from V and 0 bases from J, with 7 bases in between. Study members were between about 18 and 100 years old and lived in around 24 US regions. In assigning cohorts, the study relied on participant-reported clinical history. In Cohort 3, a recovered donor had either two negative PCRs, clearance, or symptom resolution. This clone was recorded only once. TCRdb keeps only in-frame clones here, not all; method: immunoSEQ multiplex PCR. The sample holds about 310,000 clones, 80% to 90% seen once.

The chain uses TRBV11-2 and TRBJ2-6, with unresolved D. The source of this sequence is a woman between 18 and 29 years old who had recovered from COVID-19. The sequenced sample consisted of PBMCs or T cells enriched from blood (not recorded which). The CDR3 nucleotides are TGTGCCAGCAGCTTAGGAGGAACCTCTGGGGCCAACGTCCTGACTTTC. Amino acid sequence: CASSLGGTSGANVLTF.